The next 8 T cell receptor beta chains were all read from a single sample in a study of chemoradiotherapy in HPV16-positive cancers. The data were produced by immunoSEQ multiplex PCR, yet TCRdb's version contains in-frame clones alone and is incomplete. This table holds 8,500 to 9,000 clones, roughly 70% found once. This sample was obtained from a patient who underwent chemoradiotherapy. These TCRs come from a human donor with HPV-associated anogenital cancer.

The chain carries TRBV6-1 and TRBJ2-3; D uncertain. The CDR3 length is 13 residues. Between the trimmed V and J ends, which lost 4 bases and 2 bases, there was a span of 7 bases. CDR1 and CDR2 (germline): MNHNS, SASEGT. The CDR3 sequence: CASSGTFTDTQYF. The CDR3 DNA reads TGTGCCAGCAGTGGAACTTTCACAGATACGCAGTATTTT.

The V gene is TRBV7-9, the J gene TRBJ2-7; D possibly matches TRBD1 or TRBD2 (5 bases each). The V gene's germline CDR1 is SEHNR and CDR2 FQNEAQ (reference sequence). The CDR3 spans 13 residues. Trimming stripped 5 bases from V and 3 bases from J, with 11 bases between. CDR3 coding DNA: TGTGCCAGCAGCAGGGACCTCTACTACGAGCAGTACTTC. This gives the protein CASSRDLYYEQYF.

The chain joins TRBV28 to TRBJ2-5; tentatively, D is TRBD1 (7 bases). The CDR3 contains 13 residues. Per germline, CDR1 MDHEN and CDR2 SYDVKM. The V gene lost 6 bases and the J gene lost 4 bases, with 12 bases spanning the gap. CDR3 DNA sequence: TGTGCCAGCAGGGAGGGGGCTTTAGAGACCCAGTACTTC. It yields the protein CASREGALETQYF.

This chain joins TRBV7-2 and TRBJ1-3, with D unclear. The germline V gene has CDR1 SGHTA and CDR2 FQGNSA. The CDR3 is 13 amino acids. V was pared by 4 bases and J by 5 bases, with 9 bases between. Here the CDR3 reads CASSSGFRNTIYF. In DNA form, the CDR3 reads TGTGCCAGCAGCTCGGGTTTTAGAAACACCATATATTTT.

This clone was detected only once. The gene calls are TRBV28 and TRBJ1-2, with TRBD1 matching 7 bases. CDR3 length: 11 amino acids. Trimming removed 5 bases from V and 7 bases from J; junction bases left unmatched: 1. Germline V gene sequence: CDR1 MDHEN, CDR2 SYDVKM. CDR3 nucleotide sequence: TGTGCCAGCAGTACAGGGGTTGGCTACACCTTC. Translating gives CASSTGVGYTF.

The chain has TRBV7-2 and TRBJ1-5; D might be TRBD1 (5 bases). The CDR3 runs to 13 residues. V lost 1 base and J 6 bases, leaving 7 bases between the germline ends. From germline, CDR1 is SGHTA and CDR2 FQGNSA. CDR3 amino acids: CASSLGGVQPQHF. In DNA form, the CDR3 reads TGTGCCAGCAGCTTAGGAGGGGTTCAGCCCCAGCATTTT.

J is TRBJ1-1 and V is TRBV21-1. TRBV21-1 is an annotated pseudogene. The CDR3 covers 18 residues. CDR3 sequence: CASSKVGQLRERDTEAFF. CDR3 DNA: TGTGCCAGCAGCAAAGTCGGCCAGCTGAGAGAGAGGGACACTGAAGCTTTCTTT.

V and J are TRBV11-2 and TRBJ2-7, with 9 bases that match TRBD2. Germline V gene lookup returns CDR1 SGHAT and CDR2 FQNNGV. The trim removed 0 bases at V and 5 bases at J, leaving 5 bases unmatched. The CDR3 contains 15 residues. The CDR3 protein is CASSLDVAGGNEQYF. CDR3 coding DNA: TGTGCCAGCAGCTTAGATGTTGCGGGAGGGAACGAGCAGTACTTC. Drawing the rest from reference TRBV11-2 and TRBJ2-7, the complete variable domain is EAGVAQSPRYKIIEKRQSVAFWCNPISGHATLYWYQQILGQGPKLLIQFQNNGVVDDSQLPKDRFSAERLKGVDSTLKIQPAKLEDSAVYLCASSLDVAGGNEQYFGPGTRLTVT.